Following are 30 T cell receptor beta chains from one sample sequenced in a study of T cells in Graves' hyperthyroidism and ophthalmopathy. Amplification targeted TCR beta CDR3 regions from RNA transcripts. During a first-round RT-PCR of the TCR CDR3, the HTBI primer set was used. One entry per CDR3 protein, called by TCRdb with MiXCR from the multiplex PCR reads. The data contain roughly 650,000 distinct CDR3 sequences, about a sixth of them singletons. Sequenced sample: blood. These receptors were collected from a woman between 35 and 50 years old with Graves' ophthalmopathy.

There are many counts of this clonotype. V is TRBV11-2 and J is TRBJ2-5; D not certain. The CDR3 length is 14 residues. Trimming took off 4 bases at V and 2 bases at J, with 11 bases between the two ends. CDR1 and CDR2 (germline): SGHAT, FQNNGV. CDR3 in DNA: TGTGCCAGCAGCTCAAACCGGGTACAAGAGACCCAGTACTTC. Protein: CASSSNRVQETQYF. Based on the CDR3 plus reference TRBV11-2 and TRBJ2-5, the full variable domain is EAGVAQSPRYKIIEKRQSVAFWCNPISGHATLYWYQQILGQGPKLLIQFQNNGVVDDSQLPKDRFSAERLKGVDSTLKIQPAKLEDSAVYLCASSSNRVQETQYFGPGTRLLVL.

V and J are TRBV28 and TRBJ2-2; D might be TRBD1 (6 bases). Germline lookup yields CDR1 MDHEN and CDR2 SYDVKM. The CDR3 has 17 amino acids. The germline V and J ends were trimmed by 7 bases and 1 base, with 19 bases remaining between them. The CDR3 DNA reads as TGTGCCAGCATTACCAACCCAGGGGCCAGGAACACCGGGGAGCTGTTTTTT. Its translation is CASITNPGARNTGELFF.

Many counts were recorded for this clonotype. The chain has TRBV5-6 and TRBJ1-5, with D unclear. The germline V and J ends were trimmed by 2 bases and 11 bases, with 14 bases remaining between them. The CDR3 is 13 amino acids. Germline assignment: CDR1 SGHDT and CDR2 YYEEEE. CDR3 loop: CASSFTEAGTQHF. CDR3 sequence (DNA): TGTGCCAGCAGCTTCACCGAGGCCGGGACCCAGCATTTT.

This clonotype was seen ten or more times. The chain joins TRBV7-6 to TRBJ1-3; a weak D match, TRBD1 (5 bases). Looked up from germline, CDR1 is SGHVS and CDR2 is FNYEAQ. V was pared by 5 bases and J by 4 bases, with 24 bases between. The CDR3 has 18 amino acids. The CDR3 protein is CASSPGGGTPTAGNTIYF. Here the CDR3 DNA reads TGTGCCAGCAGCCCTGGGGGAGGAACGCCAACTGCGGGAAACACCATATATTTT.

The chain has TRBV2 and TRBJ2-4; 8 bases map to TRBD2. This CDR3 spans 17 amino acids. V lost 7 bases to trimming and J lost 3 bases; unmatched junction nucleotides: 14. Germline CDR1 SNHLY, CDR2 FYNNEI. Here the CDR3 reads CASNLGRLAGDKNIQYF. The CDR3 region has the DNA TGTGCCAGCAACTTGGGTCGGCTAGCGGGTGACAAAAACATTCAGTACTTC.

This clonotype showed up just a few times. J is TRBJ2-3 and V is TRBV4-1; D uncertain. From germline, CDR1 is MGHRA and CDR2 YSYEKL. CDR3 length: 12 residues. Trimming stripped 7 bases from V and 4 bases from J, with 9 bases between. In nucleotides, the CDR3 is TGCGCCAGCACCTCTGTAGCAGATACGCAGTATTTT. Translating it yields CASTSVADTQYF.

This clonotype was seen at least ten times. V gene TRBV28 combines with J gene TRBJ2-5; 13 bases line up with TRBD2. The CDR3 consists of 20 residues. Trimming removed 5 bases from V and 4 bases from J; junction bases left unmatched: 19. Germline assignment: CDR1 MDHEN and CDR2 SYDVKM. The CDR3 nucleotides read TGTGCCAGCAGTCCCCTCGGGACCGGACTAGCGGGAGTTAAGGGAGAGACCCAGTACTTC. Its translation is CASSPLGTGLAGVKGETQYF.

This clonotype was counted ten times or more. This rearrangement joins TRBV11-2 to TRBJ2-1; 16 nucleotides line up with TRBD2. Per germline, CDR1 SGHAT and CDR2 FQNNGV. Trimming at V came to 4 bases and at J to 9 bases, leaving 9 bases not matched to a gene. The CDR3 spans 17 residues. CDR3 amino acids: CASSSAGTSGGAGEQFF. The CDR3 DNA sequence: TGTGCCAGCAGCTCCGCCGGGACTAGCGGGGGGGCCGGTGAGCAGTTCTTC. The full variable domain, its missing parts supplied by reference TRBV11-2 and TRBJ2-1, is EAGVAQSPRYKIIEKRQSVAFWCNPISGHATLYWYQQILGQGPKLLIQFQNNGVVDDSQLPKDRFSAERLKGVDSTLKIQPAKLEDSAVYLCASSSAGTSGGAGEQFFGPGTRLTVL.

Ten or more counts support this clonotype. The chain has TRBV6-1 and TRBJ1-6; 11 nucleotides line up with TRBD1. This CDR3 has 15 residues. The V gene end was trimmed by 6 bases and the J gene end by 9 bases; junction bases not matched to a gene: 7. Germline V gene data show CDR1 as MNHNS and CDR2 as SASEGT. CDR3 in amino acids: CASSPAGTGGSPLHF. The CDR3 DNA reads TGTGCCAGCAGCCCCGCCGGGACAGGGGGTTCACCCCTCCACTTT.

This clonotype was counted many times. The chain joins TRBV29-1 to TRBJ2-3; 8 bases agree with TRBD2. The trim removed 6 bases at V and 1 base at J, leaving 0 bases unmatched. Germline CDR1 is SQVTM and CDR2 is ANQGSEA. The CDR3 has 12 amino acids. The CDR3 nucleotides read TGCAGCGTGACTAGCGGCACAGATACGCAGTATTTT. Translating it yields CSVTSGTDTQYF.

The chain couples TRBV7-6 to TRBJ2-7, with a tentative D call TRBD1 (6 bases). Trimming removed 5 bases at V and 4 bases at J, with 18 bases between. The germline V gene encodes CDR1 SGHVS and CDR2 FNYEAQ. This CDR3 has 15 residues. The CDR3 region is CASSPGIQGWYEQYF. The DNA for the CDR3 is TGTGCCAGCAGCCCAGGTATACAGGGTTGGTACGAGCAGTACTTC.

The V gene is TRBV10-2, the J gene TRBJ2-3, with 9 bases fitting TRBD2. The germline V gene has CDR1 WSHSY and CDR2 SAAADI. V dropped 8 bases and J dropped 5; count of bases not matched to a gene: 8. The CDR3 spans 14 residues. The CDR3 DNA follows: TGCGCCAGCGGGCTAGCGGGGTTTGTAGATACGCAGTATTTT. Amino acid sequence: CASGLAGFVDTQYF.

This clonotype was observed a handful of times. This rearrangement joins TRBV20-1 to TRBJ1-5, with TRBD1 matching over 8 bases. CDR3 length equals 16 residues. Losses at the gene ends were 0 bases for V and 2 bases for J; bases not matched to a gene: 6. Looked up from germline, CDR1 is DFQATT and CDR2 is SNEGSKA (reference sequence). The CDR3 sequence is CSARDLRGQGNQPQHF. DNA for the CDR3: TGCAGTGCTAGAGATCTCAGGGGGCAAGGCAATCAGCCCCAGCATTTT.

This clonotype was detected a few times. The CDR3, as DNA: TGTGCCAGCAGCCCAACAGGACAGGGAGTGTGGGAGCAGTACTTC. This gives the protein CASSPTGQGVWEQYF. The chain uses TRBV4-2 and TRBJ2-7; 8 bases agree with TRBD1. V shed 4 bases and J 7 bases; nucleotides not matched to a gene: 12. This CDR3 comprises 15 residues. CDR1 is LGHNA and CDR2 is YNFKEQ in the germline V gene.

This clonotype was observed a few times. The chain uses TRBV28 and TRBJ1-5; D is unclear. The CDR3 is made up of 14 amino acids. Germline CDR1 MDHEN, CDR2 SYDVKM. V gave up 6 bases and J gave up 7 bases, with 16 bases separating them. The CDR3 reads CASSPQRGWQPQHF. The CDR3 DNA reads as TGTGCCAGCAGCCCGCAACGGGGTTGGCAGCCCCAGCATTTT.

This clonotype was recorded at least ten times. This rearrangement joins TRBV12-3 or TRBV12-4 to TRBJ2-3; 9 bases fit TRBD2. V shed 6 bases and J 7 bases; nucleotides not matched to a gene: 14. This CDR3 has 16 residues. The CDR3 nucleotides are TGTGCCAGCAGCCCCATAGCGGGAGTAATCTCACATACGCAGTATTTT. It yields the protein CASSPIAGVISHTQYF.

In nucleotides, the CDR3 is TGCGCCAGCAGCCGGACCCTTGATGAGCAGTTCTTC. This codes for CASSRTLDEQFF. J is TRBJ2-1 and V is TRBV5-1; D is ambiguous. V gave up 4 bases and J gave up 8 bases, with 10 bases separating them. The CDR3 sequence is 12 residues long. Germline loops: CDR1 SGHRS, CDR2 YFSETQ.

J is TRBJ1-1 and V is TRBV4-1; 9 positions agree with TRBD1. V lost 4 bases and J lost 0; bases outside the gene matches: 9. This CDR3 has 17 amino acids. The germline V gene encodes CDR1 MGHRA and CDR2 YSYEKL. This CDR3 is CASSLLTGGGMNTEAFF. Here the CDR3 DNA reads TGCGCCAGCAGCCTTCTTACAGGGGGCGGGATGAACACTGAAGCTTTCTTT.

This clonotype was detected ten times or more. This chain's CDR3 is CASSYGLHPPGTGNDGYTF. The CDR3 DNA is TGTGCCAGCAGTTACGGTCTCCATCCACCCGGGACAGGCAATGATGGCTACACCTTC. J is TRBJ1-2 and V is TRBV6-1, with 8 bases identical to TRBD1. Trimming at V came to 5 bases and at J to 6 bases, leaving 23 bases not matched to a gene. Germline CDR1 reads MNHNS; CDR2 reads SASEGT. The CDR3 has 19 residues.

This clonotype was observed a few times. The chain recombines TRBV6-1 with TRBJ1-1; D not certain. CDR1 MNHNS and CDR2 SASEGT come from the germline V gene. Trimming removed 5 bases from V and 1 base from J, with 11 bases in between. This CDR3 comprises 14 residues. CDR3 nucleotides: TGTGCCAGCAGTCGACGGGCAGAGAACACTGAAGCTTTCTTT. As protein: CASSRRAENTEAFF.

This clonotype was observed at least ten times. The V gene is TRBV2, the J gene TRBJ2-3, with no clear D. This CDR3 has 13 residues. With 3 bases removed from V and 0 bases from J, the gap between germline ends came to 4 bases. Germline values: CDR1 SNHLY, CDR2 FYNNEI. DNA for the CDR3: TGTGCCAGCAGTGAGGGCAGCACAGATACGCAGTATTTT. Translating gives CASSEGSTDTQYF.

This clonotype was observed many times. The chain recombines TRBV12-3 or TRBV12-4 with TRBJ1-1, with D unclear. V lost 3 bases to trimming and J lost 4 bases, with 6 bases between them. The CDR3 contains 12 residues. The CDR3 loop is CASSFGPTEAFF. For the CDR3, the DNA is TGTGCCAGCAGTTTCGGGCCCACTGAAGCTTTCTTT.

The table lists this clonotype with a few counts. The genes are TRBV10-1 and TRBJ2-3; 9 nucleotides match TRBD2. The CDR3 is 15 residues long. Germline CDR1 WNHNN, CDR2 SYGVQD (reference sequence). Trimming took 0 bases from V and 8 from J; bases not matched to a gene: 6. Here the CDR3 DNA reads TGCGCCAGCAGTGAGTCGTCTAGCGGGATGGGTACGCAGTATTTT. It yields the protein CASSESSSGMGTQYF.

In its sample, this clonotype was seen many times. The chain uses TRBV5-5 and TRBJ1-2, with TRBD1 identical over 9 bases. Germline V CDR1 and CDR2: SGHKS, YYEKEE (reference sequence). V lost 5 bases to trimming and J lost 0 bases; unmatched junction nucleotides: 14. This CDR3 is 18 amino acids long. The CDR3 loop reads CASSRIIGQGITNYGYTF. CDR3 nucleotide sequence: TGTGCCAGCAGTCGGATCATAGGACAGGGGATCACTAACTATGGCTACACCTTC. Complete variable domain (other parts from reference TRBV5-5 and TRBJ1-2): DAGVTQSPTHLIKTRGQQVTLRCSPISGHKSVSWYQQVLGQGPQFIFQYYEKEERGRGNFPDRFSARQFPNYSSELNVNALLLGDSALYLCASSRIIGQGITNYGYTFGSGTRLTVV.

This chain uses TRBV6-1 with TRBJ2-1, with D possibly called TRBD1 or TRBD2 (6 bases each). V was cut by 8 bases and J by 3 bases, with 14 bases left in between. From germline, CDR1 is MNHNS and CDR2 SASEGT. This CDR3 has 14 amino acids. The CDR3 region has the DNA TGTGCCAGCGAACAGGGAGGATTCTACAATGAGCAGTTCTTC. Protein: CASEQGGFYNEQFF.

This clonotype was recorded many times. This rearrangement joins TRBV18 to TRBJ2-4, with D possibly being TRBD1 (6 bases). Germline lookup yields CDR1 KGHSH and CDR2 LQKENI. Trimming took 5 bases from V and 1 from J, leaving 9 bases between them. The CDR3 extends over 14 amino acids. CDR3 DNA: TGTGCCAGCTCAAGGGGGTCGGCCAAAAACATTCAGTACTTC. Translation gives CASSRGSAKNIQYF.

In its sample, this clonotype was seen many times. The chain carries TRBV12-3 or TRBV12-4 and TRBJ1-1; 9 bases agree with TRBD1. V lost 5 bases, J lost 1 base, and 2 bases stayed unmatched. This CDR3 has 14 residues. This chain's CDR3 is CASSKQGANTEAFF. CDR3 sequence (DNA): TGTGCCAGCAGTAAACAGGGGGCGAACACTGAAGCTTTCTTT.

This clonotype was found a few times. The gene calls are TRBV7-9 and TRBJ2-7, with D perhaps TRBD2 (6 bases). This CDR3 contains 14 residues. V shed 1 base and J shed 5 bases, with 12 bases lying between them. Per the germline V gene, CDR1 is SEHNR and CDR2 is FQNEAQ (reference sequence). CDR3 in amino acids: CASSLGGGPDEQYF. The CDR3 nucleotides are TGTGCCAGCAGCTTAGGGGGAGGACCGGACGAGCAGTACTTC. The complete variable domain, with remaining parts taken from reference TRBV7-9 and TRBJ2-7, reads DTGVSQNPRHKITKRGQNVTFRCDPISEHNRLYWYRQTLGQGPEFLTYFQNEAQLEKSRLLSDRFSAERPKGSFSTLEIQRTEQGDSAMYLCASSLGGGPDEQYFGPGTRLTVT.

CDR3 DNA sequence: TGCAGTGCCAAGGGGGCTGGGAACACTGAAGCTTTCTTT. Its protein product is CSAKGAGNTEAFF. The chain is built from TRBV20-1 and TRBJ1-1; the match to TRBD1 covers 7 bases. The CDR3 has 13 residues. Germline CDR1 is DFQATT and CDR2 is SNEGSKA (reference sequence). The V and J ends lost 6 bases and 1 base, in that order; junction bases with no gene match: 5.

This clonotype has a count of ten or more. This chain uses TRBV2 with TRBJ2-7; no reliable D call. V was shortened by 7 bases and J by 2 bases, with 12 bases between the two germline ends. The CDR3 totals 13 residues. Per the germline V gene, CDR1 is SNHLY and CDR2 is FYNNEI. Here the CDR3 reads CASNLGNTYEQYF. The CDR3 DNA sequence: TGTGCCAGCAATTTGGGGAACACCTACGAGCAGTACTTC. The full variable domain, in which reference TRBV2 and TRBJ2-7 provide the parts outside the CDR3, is EPEVTQTPSHQVTQMGQEVILRCVPISNHLYFYWYRQILGQKVEFLVSFYNNEISEKSEIFDDQFSVERPDGSNFTLKIRSTKLEDSAMYFCASNLGNTYEQYFGPGTRLTVT.